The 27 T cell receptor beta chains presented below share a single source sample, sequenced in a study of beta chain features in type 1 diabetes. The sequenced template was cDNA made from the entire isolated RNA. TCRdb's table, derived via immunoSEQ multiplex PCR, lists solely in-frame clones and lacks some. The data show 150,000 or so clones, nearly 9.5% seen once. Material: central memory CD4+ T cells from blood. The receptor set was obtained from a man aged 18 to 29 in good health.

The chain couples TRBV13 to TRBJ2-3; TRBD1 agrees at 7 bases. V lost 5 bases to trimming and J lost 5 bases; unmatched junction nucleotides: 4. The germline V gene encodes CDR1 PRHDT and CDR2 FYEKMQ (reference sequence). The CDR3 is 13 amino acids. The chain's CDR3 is CASSADRVDTQYF. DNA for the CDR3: TGTGCCAGCAGCGCAGACAGGGTAGATACGCAGTATTTT.

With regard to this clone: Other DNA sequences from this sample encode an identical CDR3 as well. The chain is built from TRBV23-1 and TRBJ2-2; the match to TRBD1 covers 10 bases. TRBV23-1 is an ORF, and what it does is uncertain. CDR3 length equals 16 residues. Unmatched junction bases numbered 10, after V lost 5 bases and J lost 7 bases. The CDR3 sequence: CASSSRDRGRGGELFF. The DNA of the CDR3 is TGCGCCAGCAGTTCCCGGGACAGGGGCCGAGGCGGGGAGCTGTTTTTT.

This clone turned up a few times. CDR3 coding DNA: TGTGCCAGTAGTATAAGCAGGTCAGATACGCAGTATTTT. Translated, it gives CASSISRSDTQYF. The V and J genes are TRBV19 and TRBJ2-3; D ambiguous. The CDR3 has 13 amino acids. CDR1 LNHDA and CDR2 SQIVND come from the germline V gene (reference sequence). With 2 bases removed from V and 4 bases from J, the gap between germline ends came to 7 bases.

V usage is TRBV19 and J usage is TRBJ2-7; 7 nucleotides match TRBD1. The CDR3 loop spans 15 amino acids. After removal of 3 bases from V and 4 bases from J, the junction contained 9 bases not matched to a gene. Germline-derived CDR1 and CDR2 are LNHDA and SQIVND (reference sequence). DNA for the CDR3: TGTGCCAGTAGTATTGGGGACAGAGCGAGTTACGAGCAGTACTTC. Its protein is CASSIGDRASYEQYF.

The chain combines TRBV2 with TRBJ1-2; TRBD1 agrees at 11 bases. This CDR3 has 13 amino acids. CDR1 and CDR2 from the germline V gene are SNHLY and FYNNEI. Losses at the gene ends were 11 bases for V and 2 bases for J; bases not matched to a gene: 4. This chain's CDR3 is CAGRDRGNYGYTF. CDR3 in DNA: TGTGCCGGTCGGGACAGGGGGAACTATGGCTACACCTTC.

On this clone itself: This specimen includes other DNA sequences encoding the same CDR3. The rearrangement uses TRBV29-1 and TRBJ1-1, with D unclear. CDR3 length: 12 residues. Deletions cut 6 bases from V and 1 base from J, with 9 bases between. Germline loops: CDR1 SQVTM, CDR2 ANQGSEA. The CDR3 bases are TGCAGCGTCGTCCGGGGGAACACTGAAGCTTTCTTT. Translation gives CSVVRGNTEAFF. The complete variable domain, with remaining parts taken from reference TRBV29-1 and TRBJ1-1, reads SAVISQKPSRDICQRGTSLTIQCQVDSQVTMMFWYRQQPGQSLTLIATANQGSEATYESGFVIDKFPISRPNLTFSTLTVSNMSPEDSSIYLCSVVRGNTEAFFGQGTRLTVV.

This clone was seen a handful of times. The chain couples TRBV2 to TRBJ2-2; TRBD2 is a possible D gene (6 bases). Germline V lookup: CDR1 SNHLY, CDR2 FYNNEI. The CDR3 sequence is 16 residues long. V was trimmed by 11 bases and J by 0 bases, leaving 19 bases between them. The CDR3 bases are TGTGCCGGAGGGGTCTCAGGAGATGCGAACACCGGGGAGCTGTTTTTT. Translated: CAGGVSGDANTGELFF.

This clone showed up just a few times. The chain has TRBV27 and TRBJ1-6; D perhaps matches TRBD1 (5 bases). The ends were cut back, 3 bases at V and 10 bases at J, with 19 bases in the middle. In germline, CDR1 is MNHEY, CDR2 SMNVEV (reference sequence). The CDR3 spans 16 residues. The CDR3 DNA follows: TGTGCCAGCAGTTTGGAGGGTTGGGGGTTTAAATCACCCCTCCACTTT. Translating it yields CASSLEGWGFKSPLHF.

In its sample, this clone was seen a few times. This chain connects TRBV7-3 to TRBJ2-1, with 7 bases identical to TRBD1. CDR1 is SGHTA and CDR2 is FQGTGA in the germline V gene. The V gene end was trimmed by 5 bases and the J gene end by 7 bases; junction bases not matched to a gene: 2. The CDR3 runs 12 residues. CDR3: CASSVQGNEQFF. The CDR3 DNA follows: TGTGCCAGCAGCGTACAGGGGAATGAGCAGTTCTTC.

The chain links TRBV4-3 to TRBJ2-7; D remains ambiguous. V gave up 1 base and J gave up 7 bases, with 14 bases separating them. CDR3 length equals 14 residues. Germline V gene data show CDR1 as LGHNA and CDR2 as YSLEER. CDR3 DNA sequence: TGCGCCAGCAGCCAAGGGGCCTACCTTGGGGAGCAGTACTTC. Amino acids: CASSQGAYLGEQYF.

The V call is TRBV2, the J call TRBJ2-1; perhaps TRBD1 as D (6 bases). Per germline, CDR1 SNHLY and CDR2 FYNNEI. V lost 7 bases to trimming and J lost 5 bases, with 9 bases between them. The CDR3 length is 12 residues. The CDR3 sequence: CASTAGDNEQFF. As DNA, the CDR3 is TGTGCCAGCACCGCAGGGGACAATGAGCAGTTCTTC. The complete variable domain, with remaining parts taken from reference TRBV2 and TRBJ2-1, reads EPEVTQTPSHQVTQMGQEVILRCVPISNHLYFYWYRQILGQKVEFLVSFYNNEISEKSEIFDDQFSVERPDGSNFTLKIRSTKLEDSAMYFCASTAGDNEQFFGPGTRLTVL.

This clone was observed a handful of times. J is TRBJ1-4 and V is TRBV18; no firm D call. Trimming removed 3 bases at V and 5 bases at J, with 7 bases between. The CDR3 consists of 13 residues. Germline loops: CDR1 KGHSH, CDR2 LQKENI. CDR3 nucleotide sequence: TGTGCCAGCTCACCTACCCAGAATGAAAAACTGTTTTTT. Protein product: CASSPTQNEKLFF.

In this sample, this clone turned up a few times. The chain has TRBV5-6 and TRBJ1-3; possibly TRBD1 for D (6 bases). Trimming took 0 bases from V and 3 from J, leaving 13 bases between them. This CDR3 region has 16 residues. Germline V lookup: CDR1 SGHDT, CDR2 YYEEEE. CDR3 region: CASSLGSGAFGNTIYF. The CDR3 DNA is TGTGCCAGCAGCTTGGGATCAGGGGCGTTTGGAAACACCATATATTTT.

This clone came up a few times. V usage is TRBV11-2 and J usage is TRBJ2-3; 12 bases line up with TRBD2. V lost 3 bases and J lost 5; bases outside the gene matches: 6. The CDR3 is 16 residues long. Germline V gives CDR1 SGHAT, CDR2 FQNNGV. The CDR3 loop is CASSFRLAGALDTQYF. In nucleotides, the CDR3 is TGTGCCAGCAGCTTCCGACTAGCGGGGGCCTTAGATACGCAGTATTTT.

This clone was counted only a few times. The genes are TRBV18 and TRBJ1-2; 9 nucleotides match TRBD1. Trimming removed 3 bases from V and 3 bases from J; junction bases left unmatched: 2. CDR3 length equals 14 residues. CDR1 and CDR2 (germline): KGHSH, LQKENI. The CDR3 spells CASSPRTGDYGYTF. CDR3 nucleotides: TGTGCCAGCTCACCGCGGACAGGGGACTATGGCTACACCTTC. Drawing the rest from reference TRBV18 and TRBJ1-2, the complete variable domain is NAGVMQNPRHLVRRRGQEARLRCSPMKGHSHVYWYRQLPEEGLKFMVYLQKENIIDESGMPKERFSAEFPKEGPSILRIQQVVRGDSAAYFCASSPRTGDYGYTFGSGTRLTVV.

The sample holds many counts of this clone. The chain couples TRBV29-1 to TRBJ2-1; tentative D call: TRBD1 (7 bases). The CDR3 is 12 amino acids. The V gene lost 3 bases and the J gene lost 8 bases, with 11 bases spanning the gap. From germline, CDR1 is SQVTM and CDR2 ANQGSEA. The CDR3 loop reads CSVESRGDEQFF. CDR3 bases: TGCAGCGTTGAGTCCAGGGGGGATGAGCAGTTCTTC.

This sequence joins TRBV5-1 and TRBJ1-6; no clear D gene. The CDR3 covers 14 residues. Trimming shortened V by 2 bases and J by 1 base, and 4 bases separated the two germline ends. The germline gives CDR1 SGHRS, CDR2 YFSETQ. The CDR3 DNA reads TGCGCCAGCAGCTTAGAGTCCTATAATTCACCCCTCCACTTT. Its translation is CASSLESYNSPLHF.

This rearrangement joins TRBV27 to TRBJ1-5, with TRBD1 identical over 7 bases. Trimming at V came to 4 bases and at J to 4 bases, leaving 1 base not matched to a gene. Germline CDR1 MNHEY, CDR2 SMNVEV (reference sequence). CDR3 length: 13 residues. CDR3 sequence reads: CASSWDRNQPQHF. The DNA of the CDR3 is TGTGCCAGCAGTTGGGACAGAAATCAGCCCCAGCATTTT.

CDR3: CASSNAATGVCNEQFF. In DNA, the CDR3 is TGTGCCAGCAGCAACGCCGCCACAGGGGTCTGCAATGAGCAGTTCTTC. The V gene is TRBV21-1, the J gene TRBJ2-1; the table's D gene call, TRBD1, was not cross checked with the DNA. TRBV21-1 is marked as a pseudogene. This CDR3 is built from 16 residues.

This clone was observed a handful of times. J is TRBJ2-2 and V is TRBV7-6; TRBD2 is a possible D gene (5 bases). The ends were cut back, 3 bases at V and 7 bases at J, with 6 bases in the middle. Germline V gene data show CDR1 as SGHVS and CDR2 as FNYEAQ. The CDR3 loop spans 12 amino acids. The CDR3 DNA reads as TGTGCCAGCAGCTTGAGGGTCGGGGAGCTGTTTTTT. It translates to CASSLRVGELFF.

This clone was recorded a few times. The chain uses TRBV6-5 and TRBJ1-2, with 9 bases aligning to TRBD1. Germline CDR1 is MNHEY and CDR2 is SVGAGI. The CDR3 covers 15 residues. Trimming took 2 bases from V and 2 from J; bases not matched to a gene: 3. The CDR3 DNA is TGTGCCAGCAGTTACACTGGACAGGGGAACTATGGCTACACCTTC. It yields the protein CASSYTGQGNYGYTF.

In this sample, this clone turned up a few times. CDR3 sequence: CASSLGPGQEKLFF. DNA for the CDR3: TGTGCCAGCAGCTTAGGCCCGGGACAGGAAAAACTGTTTTTT. This chain connects TRBV7-2 to TRBJ1-4, with 7 bases lining up with TRBD1. V lost 1 base and J lost 8; bases outside the gene matches: 4. CDR3 size: 14 residues. Germline V gene sequence: CDR1 SGHTA, CDR2 FQGNSA.

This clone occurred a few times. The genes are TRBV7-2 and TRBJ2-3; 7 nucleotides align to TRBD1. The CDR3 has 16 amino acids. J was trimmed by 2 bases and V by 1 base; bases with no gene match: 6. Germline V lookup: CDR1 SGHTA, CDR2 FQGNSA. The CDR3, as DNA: TGTGCCAGCAGCTTAGGCCCACAGGGGAACACAGATACGCAGTATTTT. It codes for CASSLGPQGNTDTQYF.

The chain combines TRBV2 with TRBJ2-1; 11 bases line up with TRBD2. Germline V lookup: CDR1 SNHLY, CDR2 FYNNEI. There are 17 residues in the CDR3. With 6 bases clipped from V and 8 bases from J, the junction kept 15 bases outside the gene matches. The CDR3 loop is CASRDGYSGGAWDEQFF. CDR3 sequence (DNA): TGTGCCAGCAGGGACGGATATAGCGGGGGGGCCTGGGATGAGCAGTTCTTC.

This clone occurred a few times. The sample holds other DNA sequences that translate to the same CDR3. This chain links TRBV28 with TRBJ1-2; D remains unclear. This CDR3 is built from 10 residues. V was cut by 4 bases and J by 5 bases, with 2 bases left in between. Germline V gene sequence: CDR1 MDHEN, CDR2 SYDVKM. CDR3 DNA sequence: TGTGCCAGCAGTTCGTATGGCTACACCTTC. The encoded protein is CASSSYGYTF.

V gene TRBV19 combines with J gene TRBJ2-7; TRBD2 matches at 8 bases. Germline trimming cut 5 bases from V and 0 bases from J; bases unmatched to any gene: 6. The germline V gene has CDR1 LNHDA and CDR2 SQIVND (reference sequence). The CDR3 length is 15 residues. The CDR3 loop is CASSPGGTSSYEQYF. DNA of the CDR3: TGTGCCAGTAGTCCCGGAGGGACTAGCTCCTACGAGCAGTACTTC.

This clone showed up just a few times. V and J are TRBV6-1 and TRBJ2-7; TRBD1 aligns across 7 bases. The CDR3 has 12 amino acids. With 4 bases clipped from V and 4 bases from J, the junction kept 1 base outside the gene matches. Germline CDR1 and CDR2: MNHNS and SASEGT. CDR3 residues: CASSVRGYEQYF. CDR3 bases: TGTGCCAGCAGTGTCAGGGGGTACGAGCAGTACTTC.